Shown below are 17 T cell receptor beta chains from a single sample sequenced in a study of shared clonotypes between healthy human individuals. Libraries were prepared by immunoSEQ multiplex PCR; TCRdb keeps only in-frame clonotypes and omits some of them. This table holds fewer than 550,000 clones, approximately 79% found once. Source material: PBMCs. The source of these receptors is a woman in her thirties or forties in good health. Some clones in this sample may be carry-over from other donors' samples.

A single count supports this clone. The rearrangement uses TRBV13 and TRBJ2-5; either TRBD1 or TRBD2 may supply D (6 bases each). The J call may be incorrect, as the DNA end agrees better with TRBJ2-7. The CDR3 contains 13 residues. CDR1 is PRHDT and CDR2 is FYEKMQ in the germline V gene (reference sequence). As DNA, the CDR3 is TGTGCCAGCAGCTTCCCACAGGGAGGCGAGCAGTACTTC. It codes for CASSFPQGGEQYF.

The CDR3 sequence is CAWSVRASGHNEQFF. DNA for the CDR3: TGTGCCTGGAGTGTAAGGGCTAGCGGACACAATGAGCAGTTCTTC. This rearrangement joins TRBV30 to TRBJ2-1, with 7 bases identical to TRBD2. CDR1 and CDR2 from the germline V gene are GTSNPN and SVGIG (reference sequence). With V trimmed by 0 bases and J by 5 bases, 7 bases remained unmatched. The CDR3 is made up of 15 amino acids.

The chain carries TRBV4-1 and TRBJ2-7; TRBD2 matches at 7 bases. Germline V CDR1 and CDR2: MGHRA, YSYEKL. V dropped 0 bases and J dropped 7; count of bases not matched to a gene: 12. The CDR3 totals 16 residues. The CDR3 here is CASSQDPLPGLGEQYF. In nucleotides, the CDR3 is TGCGCCAGCAGCCAAGATCCCCTGCCAGGACTAGGGGAGCAGTACTTC.

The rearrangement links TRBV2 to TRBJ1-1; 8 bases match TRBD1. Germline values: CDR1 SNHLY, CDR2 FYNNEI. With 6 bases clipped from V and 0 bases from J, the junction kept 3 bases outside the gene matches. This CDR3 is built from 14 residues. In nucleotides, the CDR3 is TGTGCCAGCAGGGGGGACAGGTTGAACACTGAAGCTTTCTTT. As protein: CASRGDRLNTEAFF.

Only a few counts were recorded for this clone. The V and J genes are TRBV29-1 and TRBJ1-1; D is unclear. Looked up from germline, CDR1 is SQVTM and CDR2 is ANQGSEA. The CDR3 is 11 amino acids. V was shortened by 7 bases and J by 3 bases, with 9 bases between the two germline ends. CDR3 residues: CSAGFDTEAFF. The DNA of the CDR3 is TGCAGCGCCGGCTTTGACACTGAAGCTTTCTTT. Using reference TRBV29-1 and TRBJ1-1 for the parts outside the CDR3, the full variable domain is SAVISQKPSRDICQRGTSLTIQCQVDSQVTMMFWYRQQPGQSLTLIATANQGSEATYESGFVIDKFPISRPNLTFSTLTVSNMSPEDSSIYLCSAGFDTEAFFGQGTRLTVV.

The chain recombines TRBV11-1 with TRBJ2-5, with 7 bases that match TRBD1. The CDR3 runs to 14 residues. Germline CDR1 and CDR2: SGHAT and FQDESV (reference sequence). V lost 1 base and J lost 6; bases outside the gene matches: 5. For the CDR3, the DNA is TGTGCCAGCAGCTTAGACAGGGGTGGAAAGACCCAGTACTTC. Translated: CASSLDRGGKTQYF.

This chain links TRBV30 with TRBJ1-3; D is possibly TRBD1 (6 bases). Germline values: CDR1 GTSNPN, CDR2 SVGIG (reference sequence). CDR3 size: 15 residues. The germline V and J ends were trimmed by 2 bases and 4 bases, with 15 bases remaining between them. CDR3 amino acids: CAWSPGAKVGNTIYF. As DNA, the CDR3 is TGTGCCTGGAGTCCAGGGGCTAAGGTCGGAAACACCATATATTTT.

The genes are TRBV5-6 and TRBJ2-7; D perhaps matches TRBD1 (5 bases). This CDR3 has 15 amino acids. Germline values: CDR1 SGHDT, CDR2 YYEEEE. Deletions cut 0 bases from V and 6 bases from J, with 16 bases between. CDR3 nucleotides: TGTGCCAGCAGCTTGGTTCAGGGTAAAGTGGTCGAGCAGTACTTC. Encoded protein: CASSLVQGKVVEQYF.

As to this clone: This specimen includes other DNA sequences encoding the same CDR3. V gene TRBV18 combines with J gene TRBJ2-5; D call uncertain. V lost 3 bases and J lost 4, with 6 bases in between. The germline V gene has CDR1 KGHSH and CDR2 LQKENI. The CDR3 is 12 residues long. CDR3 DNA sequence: TGTGCCAGCTCACCGAGGCGAGAGACCCAGTACTTC. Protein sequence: CASSPRRETQYF.

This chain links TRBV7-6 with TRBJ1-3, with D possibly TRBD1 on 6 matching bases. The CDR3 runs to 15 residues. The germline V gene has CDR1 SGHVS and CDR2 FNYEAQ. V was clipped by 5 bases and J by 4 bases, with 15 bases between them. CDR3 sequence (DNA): TGTGCCAGCAGCCCACCGGGGGGGCGAGGAAACACCATATATTTT. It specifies CASSPPGGRGNTIYF. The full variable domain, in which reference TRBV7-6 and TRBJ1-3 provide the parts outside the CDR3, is GAGVSQSPRYKVTKRGQDVALRCDPISGHVSLYWYRQALGQGPEFLTYFNYEAQQDKSGLPNDRFSAERPEGSISTLTIQRTEQRDSAMYRCASSPPGGRGNTIYFGEGSWLTVV.

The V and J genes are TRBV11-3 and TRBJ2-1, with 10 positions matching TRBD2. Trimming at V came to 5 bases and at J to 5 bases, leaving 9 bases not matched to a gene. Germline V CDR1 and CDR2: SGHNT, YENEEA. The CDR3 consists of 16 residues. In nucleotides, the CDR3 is TGTGCCAGCAGCCCCTCAGCGGGAGGGTCCCACAATGAGCAGTTCTTC. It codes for CASSPSAGGSHNEQFF.

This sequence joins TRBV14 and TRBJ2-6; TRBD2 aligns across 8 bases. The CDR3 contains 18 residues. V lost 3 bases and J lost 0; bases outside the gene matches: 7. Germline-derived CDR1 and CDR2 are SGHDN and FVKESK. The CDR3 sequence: CASSHAGGPRSGANVLTF. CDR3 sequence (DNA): TGTGCCAGCAGCCACGCGGGAGGCCCCCGCTCTGGGGCCAACGTCCTGACTTTC. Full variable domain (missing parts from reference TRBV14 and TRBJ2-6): EAGVTQFPSHSVIEKGQTVTLRCDPISGHDNLYWYRRVMGKEIKFLLHFVKESKQDESGMPNNRFLAERTGGTYSTLKVQPAELEDSGVYFCASSHAGGPRSGANVLTFGAGSRLTVL.

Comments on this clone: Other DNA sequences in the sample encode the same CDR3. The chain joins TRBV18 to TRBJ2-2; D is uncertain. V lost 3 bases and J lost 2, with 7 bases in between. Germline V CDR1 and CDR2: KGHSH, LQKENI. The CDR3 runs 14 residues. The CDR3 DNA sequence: TGTGCCAGCTCACCCGCCGGAAACACCGGGGAGCTGTTTTTT. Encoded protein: CASSPAGNTGELFF.

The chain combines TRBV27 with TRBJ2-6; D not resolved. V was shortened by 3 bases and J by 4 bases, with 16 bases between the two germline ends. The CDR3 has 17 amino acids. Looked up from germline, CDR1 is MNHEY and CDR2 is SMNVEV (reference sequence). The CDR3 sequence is CASSFATLLRGANVLTF. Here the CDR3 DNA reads TGTGCCAGCAGTTTTGCGACCCTCTTGAGGGGGGCCAACGTCCTGACTTTC.

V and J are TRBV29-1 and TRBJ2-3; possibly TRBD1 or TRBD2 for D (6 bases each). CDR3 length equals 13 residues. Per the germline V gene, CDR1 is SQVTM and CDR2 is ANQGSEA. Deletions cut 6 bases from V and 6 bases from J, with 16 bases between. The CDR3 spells CSVGEGGWDTQYF. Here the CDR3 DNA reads TGCAGCGTGGGAGAGGGGGGATGGGATACGCAGTATTTT.

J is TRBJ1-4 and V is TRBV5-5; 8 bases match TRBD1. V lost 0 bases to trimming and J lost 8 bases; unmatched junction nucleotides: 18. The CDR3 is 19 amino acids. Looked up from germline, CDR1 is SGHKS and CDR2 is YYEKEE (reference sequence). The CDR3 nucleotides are TGTGCCAGCAGCTTGGGGGTCTTGACAGGGGCCCCTTCCGAGGAAAAACTGTTTTTT. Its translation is CASSLGVLTGAPSEEKLFF.

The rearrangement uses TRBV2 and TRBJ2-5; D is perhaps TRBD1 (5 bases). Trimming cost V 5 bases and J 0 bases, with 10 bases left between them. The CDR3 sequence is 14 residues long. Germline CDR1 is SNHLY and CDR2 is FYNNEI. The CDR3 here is CASSTDRHQETQYF. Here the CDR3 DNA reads TGTGCCAGCAGTACCGACAGACACCAAGAGACCCAGTACTTC.